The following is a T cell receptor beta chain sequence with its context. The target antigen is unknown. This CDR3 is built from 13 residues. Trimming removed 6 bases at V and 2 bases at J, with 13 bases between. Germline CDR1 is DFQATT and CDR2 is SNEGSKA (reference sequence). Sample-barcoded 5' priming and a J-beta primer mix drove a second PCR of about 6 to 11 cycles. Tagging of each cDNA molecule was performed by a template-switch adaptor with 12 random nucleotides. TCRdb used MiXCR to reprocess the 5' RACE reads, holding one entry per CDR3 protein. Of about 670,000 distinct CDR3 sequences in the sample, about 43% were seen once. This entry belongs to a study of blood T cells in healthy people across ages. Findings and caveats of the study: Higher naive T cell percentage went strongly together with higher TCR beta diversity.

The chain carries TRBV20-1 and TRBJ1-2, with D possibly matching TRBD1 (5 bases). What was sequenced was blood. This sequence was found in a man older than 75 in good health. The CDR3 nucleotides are TGCAGTGCCTCCCAGGGACGGAACTATGGCTACACCTTC. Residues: CSASQGRNYGYTF.